This T cell receptor (beta chain) was obtained from a study of PD-L1 blockade in urothelial cancer. Study-wide results and caveats: In blood sampled pretreatment, TCR clonality below the median predicted better survival. By 3 weeks, tumor-associated blood clones had expanded more in durable-benefit patients.

This clone was observed a single time. Its cognate antigen is unknown. Patients had urothelial carcinoma that was locally advanced or metastatic. Individual patients had between 1 and 8 samples, taken pretreatment and on-treatment. This CDR3 spans 11 amino acids. The ends were cut back, 5 bases at V and 2 bases at J, with 7 bases in the middle. CDR1 and CDR2 (germline): SQVTM, ANQGSEA. Libraries were prepared by immunoSEQ multiplex PCR; TCRdb keeps only in-frame clonotypes and omits some of them. The table includes 25,000 to 40,000 clones, about 79% detected once. The sequences come from PBMCs, collected around atezolizumab (anti-PD-L1) treatment. This chain connects TRBV29-1 to TRBJ2-7; D unclear. This receptor was taken from a man between 60 and 75 years old with urothelial cancer. The CDR3 is CSVSVTYEQYF. CDR3 DNA sequence: TGCAGCGTTAGCGTAACCTACGAGCAGTACTTC.